The TCR beta chain described here comes from a study of cytomegalovirus exposure and HLA in healthy donors (dated by TCRdb to 2015 to 2018). Study-level background: In an earlier analysis of around 540 of the donors, about 260 Gb of sequence data and 90 million to 130 million unique TCR beta sequences from 180 million or so T cells were reported. Every discovery cohort repertoire had been produced on one sequencing platform. To study patterns of TCR occurrence, a later analysis re-analyzed previously published TCR beta repertoires from 700 or so donors and added high-resolution HLA genotyping. In an earlier analysis of around 540 of the donors, high-throughput TCR beta sequencing was used to judge whether each TCR beta V gene segment behaved as functional or pseudogenic. In addition to the first cohort of 500 to 850 subjects, a separate validation cohort of some 120 different subjects was used. An early release that covered roughly 600 HLA-typed donors contained approximately 320 gigabases of sequencing data and roughly 84 million unique TCR sequences. Because of strong linkage in the cohort, four or five DR-DQ haplotypes were treated as single units for association and clustering. Rather than drawing on any new phenotypic data, the later analysis identified candidate immune exposures from TCR beta sequences and the way those sequences occurred across donors. The study combined high-throughput TCR immunosequencing, statistical association of individual TCRs with disease status, and machine learning to predict cytomegalovirus infection status. HLA typing included class I and class II loci at four-digit resolution. The study profiled the T cell repertoires of around 700 subjects by immunosequencing and related them to cytomegalovirus serostatus. Genome-wide SNP genotypes for about 65% of the roughly 700 donors were used in a later genetic analysis, which treated that subset as a discovery cohort. The number of typed donors differed by locus: roughly 620-630 for A, B, C, DRB1 and DQB1; approximately 530 for DQA1; roughly 600 for DPA1; and roughly 450 for DPB1. The study aimed to test whether cataloging public T cell receptors could reveal signatures of past pathogen exposure. On average, roughly 240,000 unique TCR beta nucleotide sequences were sequenced per donor among 398 genotyped donors of the cohort, with 15% to 20% of those sequences being non-productive. Donor age, sex, ethnicity and CMV serostatus were compiled together with the repertoire data. Of the 300 to 400 genotyped donors, roughly 85% fell in the genetic ancestry cluster associated with self-reported Caucasian donors.

In total, about 650 healthy bone marrow donors made up the cohort. All cohort members were sampled while nominally healthy, although unrecorded immune exposures were likely present. The donor tested CMV seronegative, placing the donor among the approximately 400 seronegative members of the cohort. Every donor gave a peripheral blood sample, and the peripheral blood mononuclear cells from that sample were used for TCR beta sequencing. The Qiagen DNeasy Blood Extraction Kit was used to extract genomic DNA from the blood cell samples. The research as a whole found: According to a later genetic analysis, donors in an Asian-associated ancestry cluster had fewer N-insertions in productive TCRs than the approximately 710-donor mean. Most CMV-associated TCR beta chains appeared to be HLA-restricted in a later analysis, and the HLA associations seemed to be driven largely by CMV exposure. A further reported finding was that TCR beta sequences accurately predicted the HLA-A and HLA-B alleles for most subjects in the first cohort. It was suggested by the authors that the approach could potentially be generalized to other disease states and immunological phenotypes. Linkage disequilibrium might explain the correlated functional status among segregating V segments, but an unknown experimental factor could not be excluded. A later analysis found that HLA-associated TCR beta chains were more clonally expanded and had lower generation probabilities than equally common non-associated chains. A later analysis associated 15,000 or so TCR beta sequences with specific HLA alleles at a false discovery rate of 0.05. Only TCR beta chains were sequenced in this cohort, and the absence of alpha or paired-chain data limited detectable features. Presence/absence analyses assumed roughly uniform sequencing depth across donors, an assumption that may not hold. Immune exposure information for the cohort was limited to CMV serostatus. Broadly in line with IMGT annotations, most TCR beta V segments showed up in productive rearrangements about 87% or about 30% of the time in an earlier analysis of roughly 590 of the donors. In vitro tests confirmed that a few of the cytomegalovirus-associated TCR beta chains recognize cytomegalovirus antigens. A total of 150 to 200 TCR beta chains were listed by the study as associated with cytomegalovirus. Cytomegalovirus status was reported to be diagnosed by the classifier with high specificity and sensitivity in both the original and validation cohorts. Some IMGT-functional V segments, including TRBV6-2 and TRBV6-3, could not be distinguished by the 87-base-pair reads and were therefore excluded. In a later analysis, TCR association rates were found to vary across HLA loci, with the most associated TCRs seen for DRB1 alleles and the fewest for HLA-C alleles. A cluster of highly shared sequence variants was judged likely to be a technical artifact of the sequencing pipeline. An association between a missense DCLRE1C variant and V-gene and J-gene trimming of TCR beta chains was found in a later genetic analysis and replicated in an independent cohort. Assigning TCR associations to individual alleles was difficult when HLA alleles, especially DR and DQ, strongly co-occurred. Because counts were too low, seventeen rarely observed V segments, including chromosome 9 orphons, were excluded from the earlier analysis of several hundred of the donors. According to a later analysis, parvovirus B19, influenza, CMV and Epstein-Barr virus appeared linked to several top co-occurrence clusters. Because HLA typing was unavailable for some donors at each locus, only the typed subset was used in association tests. Across donors, most TCR sequences were observed very rarely, whereas some public TCRs were present in many individuals.

The library was produced with the immunoSEQ multiplex PCR assay. For the multiplex PCR, a mixture combining 60 forward primers for TCR Vbeta segments and 13 reverse primers for TCR Jbeta segments was used. The CDR3 region of rearranged TCR beta genes was amplified from genomic DNA by a multiplex PCR assay. The amplified TCR beta libraries were sequenced on the Illumina HiSeq System as 87-base-pair reads. As for the original processing: A later analysis tallied some 79 million unique TCR beta chains across the 666 repertoires, and about 10 million of those chains were shared by two or more donors. Raw reads were error-corrected and collapsed into unique sequences by a nearest-neighbor algorithm in which closely related sequences were merged to remove PCR and sequencing errors. To assign V, D and J gene segments, CDR3 sequences were aligned to IMGT reference sequences. For a sequence to be retained, a match of at least six nucleotides was required to both a V gene segment and a J gene segment. A rearrangement counted as productive if the CDR3 had no stop codons and remained in frame with V and J, and every other rearrangement counted as non-productive. CDR3 was defined by IMGT convention, running from the second conserved V-encoded cysteine to the conserved J-encoded phenylalanine. Sequences without an unambiguous match to a single V gene segment were excluded from the earlier analysis of several hundred of the donors. An earlier analysis of a few hundred of the donors classified V segments as functional when productive rearrangements were above 56.7% and as segregating when the standard deviation between donors was above 5%. A statistical classification framework was built to diagnose cytomegalovirus status from the catalog of TCR beta chain sequences. In a later analysis, V and J genes were assigned by comparing TCR nucleotide sequences against IMGT/GENE-DB human TR gene sequences. Using the TCRdist pipeline, a later analysis assigned CDR3 sequences along with most-parsimonious VDJ recombination scenarios. In a later analysis, each TCR beta chain was defined by its CDR3 amino acid sequence together with its V-gene family, and reads without a unique V-gene family were excluded. In a later analysis, 550 to 650 highly shared, low-generation-probability nucleotide sequences were removed to address suspected cross-contamination and a sequencing artifact. In a later analysis, a clonal expansion index for each public chain was calculated from normalized within-repertoire ranks of inferred template counts. In a later analysis, generation probabilities were computed using a VDJ recombination model fitted to out-of-frame rearrangements, and the results were checked against IGoR. In a later analysis, TCR-TCR, TCR-HLA and TCR-CMV co-occurrence was scored with hypergeometric tests, and a repertoire-size bias correction was applied to TCR pairs. In a later analysis, false discovery rates were estimated by permuting HLA or CMV assignments 20 times. A later analysis grouped co-occurring TCRs with DBSCAN, adding TCRdist sequence similarity when clustering within HLA-allele-positive subsets. Co-occurrence clustering excluded repertoires with fewer than 30,000 or more than 120,000 public chains, plus five with anomalous nucleotide sharing. What TCRdb holds here is the immuneACCESS table cut down to in-frame rearrangements. Part of the clones is not present; checked against another copy, under half of the missing clones reflect an unresolved V gene, and the others are unexplained. V, J and clone size are those of that table, while D and trimming were read from the DNA. A total of fewer than 45,000 clones appear in this sample, about 80% of them only once. The ten most abundant clones make up 5.5% to 7% of the sample.

Trimming at the junction amounts to 4 bases on V and 6 bases on J, and the germline ends lie 15 bases apart. The germline V gene specifies MNHNS as CDR1 and SASEGT as CDR2. Inclusive of the bounding cysteine and phenylalanine, the CDR3 is 14 residues long. The CDR3 DNA has 42 bases and is translated from base 1. As for this clone: Its antigen is currently not known. The input lacks base qualities; no much larger clone sits a single base away.

The source is a male donor in good health and CMV-seronegative. Recombination linked TRBV6-1 to TRBJ1-1; perhaps TRBD1 is the D gene, with 5 bases matching. Sequencing was carried out using PBMCs. The nucleotide sequence is TGTGCCAGCAGTGGATCAGGGTCTGTCGCTGAAGCTTTCTTT. Translation gives CASSGSGSVAEAFF.